These 27 T cell receptor beta chains were all obtained from the same sample, sequenced in a study of human T cells and chemical hapten exposure. Noted time point: pre-sensitization, week 0. Treatment specified: therapeutic diphenylcyclopropenone sensitization with weekly scalp DPC. TCRdb fed the RACE reads into MiXCR, producing one record per CDR3 protein. The sample lists around 380,000 distinct CDR3 sequences; around 5% were seen once. The sequences come from whole blood, collected in connection with sensitization to the hapten diphenylcyclopropenone (DPC). The source of these receptors is a woman younger than 35 with alopecia areata. Some clones in this sample may be carry-over from other donors' samples.

This clonotype was recorded at least ten times. The rearrangement joins TRBV10-3 to TRBJ2-3; D may be TRBD2 (7 bases). Germline V gene data show CDR1 as ENHRY and CDR2 as SYGVKD. CDR3 size: 13 residues. V gave up 10 bases and J gave up 1 base, with 12 bases separating them. The CDR3 loop reads CATRGARTDTQYF. In DNA form, the CDR3 reads TGTGCCACCCGGGGGGCCCGCACAGATACGCAGTATTTT.

The V and J genes are TRBV2 and TRBJ2-1, with unresolved D. This CDR3 has 15 residues. Germline CDR1 is SNHLY and CDR2 is FYNNEI. Trimming removed 4 bases from V and 2 bases from J, with 12 bases in between. Here the CDR3 DNA reads TGTGCCAGCAGTGGTGGGTCCCCAACCTACAATGAGCAGTTCTTC. Translation: CASSGGSPTYNEQFF.

This clonotype has only a few counts. The V call is TRBV28, the J call TRBJ1-6; no reliable D call. Trimming took 4 bases from V and 8 from J, leaving 12 bases between them. Per germline, CDR1 MDHEN and CDR2 SYDVKM. This CDR3 has 14 amino acids. The CDR3 region is CASSSGRRDSPLHF. CDR3 in DNA: TGTGCCAGCAGTTCGGGTCGTAGAGATTCACCCCTCCACTTT.

The rearrangement uses TRBV14 and TRBJ1-3, with 7 positions matching TRBD1. Germline assignment: CDR1 SGHDN and CDR2 FVKESK. Trimming took 4 bases from V and 2 from J; bases not matched to a gene: 5. This CDR3 is built from 15 residues. CDR3 bases: TGTGCCAGCAGCCCAACAGGGACAGCTGGAAACACCATATATTTT. Amino acids: CASSPTGTAGNTIYF.

This clonotype was detected only a few times. This chain connects TRBV7-2 to TRBJ1-4, with a possible D match to TRBD1 (6 bases). Deletions cut 1 base from V and 7 bases from J, with 10 bases between. Germline V gives CDR1 SGHTA, CDR2 FQGNSA. The CDR3 covers 14 residues. In nucleotides, the CDR3 is TGTGCCAGCAGCTTAGGGGGGCTTGGTGAAAAACTGTTTTTT. Encoded protein: CASSLGGLGEKLFF.

This clonotype was observed a few times. The chain joins TRBV7-2 to TRBJ1-5, with a weak D call TRBD1 (5 bases). The CDR3 consists of 16 residues. Trimming shortened V by 2 bases and J by 0 bases, and 11 bases separated the two germline ends. Germline V gene sequence: CDR1 SGHTA, CDR2 FQGNSA. CDR3 amino acids: CASSLWGGLSNQPQHF. DNA for the CDR3: TGTGCCAGCAGCTTATGGGGGGGACTTAGCAATCAGCCCCAGCATTTT.

There are a few counts of this clonotype. CDR3 in amino acids: CASSLSRPTGELFF. The CDR3, as DNA: TGTGCCAGCAGCTTGAGTAGGCCTACCGGGGAGCTGTTTTTT. The V call is TRBV7-2, the J call TRBJ2-2; no clear D. Germline-derived CDR1 and CDR2 are SGHTA and FQGNSA. The CDR3 is 14 amino acids. V dropped 3 bases and J dropped 5 bases, with 10 bases sitting between them.

This clonotype has only a few counts. CDR3 coding DNA: TGCGCCAGCAGCTTCAGACAGCCTTCCACTGAAGCTTTCTTT. The encoded protein is CASSFRQPSTEAFF. This sequence joins TRBV5-1 and TRBJ1-1, with TRBD1 as a possible D gene (5 bases). This CDR3 has 14 residues. CDR1 is SGHRS, CDR2 YFSETQ, per germline. The V end lost 2 bases, the J end lost 4 bases, and 12 bases lay between the germline ends.

In its sample, this clonotype was seen a few times. V and J are TRBV12-5 and TRBJ2-6; D unresolved. Germline V CDR1 and CDR2: LGHNT, FRNRAP. The CDR3 has 16 amino acids. V lost 0 bases, J lost 0 bases, and 6 bases lay in between. The CDR3 region has the DNA TGTGCTAGTGGTTTGGTACTCAACTCTGGGGCCAACGTCCTGACTTTC. The encoded protein is CASGLVLNSGANVLTF.

This clonotype showed up many times. The gene calls are TRBV19 and TRBJ1-2, with 8 bases matching TRBD1. Germline trimming cut 3 bases from V and 4 bases from J; bases unmatched to any gene: 13. The CDR3 covers 17 residues. CDR1 LNHDA and CDR2 SQIVND come from the germline V gene (reference sequence). The CDR3 DNA follows: TGTGCCAGTAGTATTGGGACAGGAGCTACCGACCTCTATGGCTACACCTTC. Residues: CASSIGTGATDLYGYTF.

The gene calls are TRBV9 and TRBJ1-3; 7 nucleotides align to TRBD1. Trimming at V came to 4 bases and at J to 0 bases, leaving 13 bases not matched to a gene. Germline CDR1 and CDR2: SGDLS and YYNGEE. This CDR3 has 18 amino acids. The CDR3: CASSSPSGTANSGNTIYF. The CDR3 bases are TGTGCCAGCAGCTCCCCATCTGGGACAGCAAACTCTGGAAACACCATATATTTT.

The genes are TRBV5-4 and TRBJ2-1; either TRBD1 or TRBD2 may fit D (5 bases each). CDR3 length: 14 amino acids. Trimming pared 3 bases from V and 7 bases from J, leaving 14 bases between. In germline, CDR1 is SGHNT, CDR2 YYREEE (reference sequence). CDR3 in DNA: TGTGCCAGCAGCTATAGGACGGGGCGTAATGAGCAGTTCTTC. Its translation is CASSYRTGRNEQFF.

The chain employs TRBV2 and TRBJ1-1; 7 bases line up with TRBD1. The CDR3 spans 13 residues. V shed 7 bases, J shed 4 bases, and the junction held 6 bases outside the gene matches. Germline V gene sequence: CDR1 SNHLY, CDR2 FYNNEI. The DNA of the CDR3 is TGTGCCAGCACCCAGGGGGAAGGCACTGAAGCTTTCTTT. Protein product: CASTQGEGTEAFF.

This chain connects TRBV10-3 to TRBJ2-5, with 10 bases lining up with TRBD2. The CDR3 length is 15 residues. The germline V gene encodes CDR1 ENHRY and CDR2 SYGVKD. J was trimmed by 4 bases and V by 4 bases; bases with no gene match: 6. The chain's CDR3 is CAISASLAGVETQYF. The CDR3 nucleotides read TGTGCCATCAGTGCGAGCCTAGCGGGGGTAGAGACCCAGTACTTC.

This clonotype showed up many times. J is TRBJ1-1 and V is TRBV5-1; no firm D call. The CDR3 is made up of 15 amino acids. The V end lost 5 bases, the J end lost 0 bases, and 14 bases lay between the germline ends. From germline, CDR1 is SGHRS and CDR2 YFSETQ. CDR3 region: CASSRALGVNTEAFF. CDR3 nucleotide sequence: TGCGCCAGCAGTAGAGCTCTTGGGGTGAACACTGAAGCTTTCTTT.

This clonotype was counted only a few times. The chain couples TRBV6-5 to TRBJ1-1; the D is unclear. Germline V gene data show CDR1 as MNHEY and CDR2 as SVGAGI. The length of the CDR3 is 14 residues. The V end was cut by 2 bases, the J end by 1 base, with 8 bases between. CDR3 in amino acids: CASSYRVSNTEAFF. CDR3 DNA: TGTGCCAGCAGTTACAGGGTCTCGAACACTGAAGCTTTCTTT.

This clonotype was observed at least ten times. V is TRBV20-1 and J is TRBJ2-3; no clear D. The germline V and J ends were trimmed by 5 bases and 0 bases, with 12 bases remaining between them. CDR3 length: 14 residues. Germline V lookup: CDR1 DFQATT, CDR2 SNEGSKA (reference sequence). CDR3 in amino acids: CSAPSSASTDTQYF. The CDR3 DNA sequence: TGCAGTGCTCCTTCCTCGGCGAGCACAGATACGCAGTATTTT.

The CDR3 reads CASSEFDDTQYF. The CDR3 DNA is TGTGCCAGCAGTGAATTTGATGATACGCAGTATTTT. The chain recombines TRBV25-1 with TRBJ2-3; D is ambiguous. The CDR3 has 12 residues. Germline lookup yields CDR1 MGHDK and CDR2 SYGVNS. The V end was cut by 1 base, the J end by 6 bases, with 5 bases between.

The chain has TRBV3-1 and TRBJ2-3; D remains ambiguous. V lost 0 bases and J 4 bases, leaving 5 bases between the germline ends. Germline values: CDR1 LGHDT, CDR2 YNNKEL (reference sequence). The CDR3 extends over 13 amino acids. CDR3 coding DNA: TGTGCCAGCAGCCAAGAGATGGCAGATACGCAGTATTTT. It specifies CASSQEMADTQYF.

This clonotype appeared many times. The rearrangement joins TRBV25-1 to TRBJ1-2; 8 bases match TRBD1. Germline CDR1 is MGHDK and CDR2 is SYGVNS. Trimming at V came to 7 bases and at J to 8 bases, leaving 9 bases not matched to a gene. The CDR3 is made up of 13 amino acids. DNA of the CDR3: TGTGCCAGCACAGGGGGCCCCAGTAGGGGCTACACCTTC. This sequence encodes CASTGGPSRGYTF.

The chain is built from TRBV6-5 and TRBJ2-7, with D perhaps being TRBD1 or TRBD2 (6 bases each). The germline V gene encodes CDR1 MNHEY and CDR2 SVGAGI. The CDR3 runs to 14 residues. Trimming pared 5 bases from V and 0 bases from J, leaving 11 bases between. CDR3 in amino acids: CASSRGASSYEQYF. DNA for the CDR3: TGTGCCAGCAGTAGGGGGGCGAGCTCCTACGAGCAGTACTTC.

The chain recombines TRBV6-6 with TRBJ1-4; D unclear. CDR1 and CDR2 (germline): MNHNY, SVGAGI (reference sequence). Trimming took 5 bases from V and 3 from J, leaving 7 bases between them. The CDR3 has 13 amino acids. This CDR3 is CASSPYPNEKLFF. The CDR3 bases are TGTGCCAGCAGTCCCTATCCTAATGAAAAACTGTTTTTT.

This clonotype was found a few times. The chain joins TRBV5-1 to TRBJ1-6; 7 bases line up with TRBD1. The V and J ends lost 0 bases and 5 bases, in that order; junction bases with no gene match: 2. CDR3 length: 15 residues. Germline assignment: CDR1 SGHRS and CDR2 YFSETQ. The CDR3: CASSLADRDNSPLHF. As DNA, the CDR3 is TGCGCCAGCAGCTTGGCCGACAGGGATAATTCACCCCTCCACTTT.

This clonotype was picked up many times. This chain joins TRBV6-1 and TRBJ2-3, with TRBD1 matching over 7 bases. This CDR3 region has 15 residues. The V gene's germline CDR1 is MNHNS and CDR2 SASEGT. The junction had 5 bases not matched to a gene; V was cut back by 0 bases and J by 5 bases. CDR3 sequence: CASSEAGGSIDTQYF. Written as DNA, the CDR3 is TGTGCCAGCAGTGAAGCAGGGGGCTCTATAGATACGCAGTATTTT.

The genes are TRBV5-4 and TRBJ1-2; possible D gene TRBD1, 5 bases. Deletions cut 0 bases from V and 4 bases from J, with 16 bases between. The germline V gene encodes CDR1 SGHNT and CDR2 YYREEE (reference sequence). The length of the CDR3 is 16 residues. The chain's CDR3 is CASSLENSPGGYGYTF. CDR3 sequence (DNA): TGTGCCAGCAGCTTGGAAAATTCGCCTGGGGGCTATGGCTACACCTTC.

The chain has TRBV12-3 or TRBV12-4 and TRBJ2-1, with 7 nucleotides matching TRBD1. This CDR3 is 14 amino acids long. With V trimmed by 6 bases and J by 6 bases, 8 bases remained unmatched. As DNA, the CDR3 is TGTGCCAGCAGACTAGGGGGCGCAGGCAATGAGCAGTTCTTC. This encodes CASRLGGAGNEQFF.

The chain joins TRBV28 to TRBJ2-6; D ambiguous. Germline V gene data show CDR1 as MDHEN and CDR2 as SYDVKM. The V and J ends lost 2 bases and 4 bases respectively, with 12 bases between them. The CDR3 is made up of 16 amino acids. The CDR3: CASSLRAGAGANVLTF. Here the CDR3 DNA reads TGTGCCAGCAGTTTACGGGCCGGAGCCGGGGCCAACGTCCTGACTTTC.